A selection of T cell receptor beta chains follows, all from one sample in a study of T cells in Graves' hyperthyroidism and ophthalmopathy. From the multiplex PCR reads, TCRdb called clonotypes with MiXCR, one entry per CDR3 protein. The profile covers 750,000 to 950,000 distinct CDR3 sequences, with around 39% appearing a single time and 7.5% to 9.5% taken by the ten largest. Sequencing was performed on blood. All receptors derive from a man aged 18-30 years with Graves' hyperthyroidism. Each CDR3 is given with its conserved first and last residue. The order of the fields is V gene, clone size, D gene, J gene, CDR3 protein, CDR3 DNA. D genes are given only for firm matches. Clone size is shown for a subset of rows, as once, few, many or a class of expanded clone.

>TRBV5-1|few|TRBD1|TRBJ1-5
CASSSQGAADQPQHF
TGCGCCAGCAGCTCACAGGGGGCCGCGGATCAGCCCCAGCATTTT
>TRBV20-1|many|NA|TRBJ1-1
CSARVLAGGQRNTEAFF
TGCAGTGCTAGAGTCCTAGCAGGCGGACAGCGGAACACTGAAGCTTTCTTT
>TRBV2|NA|NA|TRBJ2-6
CASSEPGRSRTSGANVLTF
TGTGCCAGCAGTGAGCCCGGGCGATCAAGGACTTCTGGGGCCAACGTCCTGACTTTC
>TRBV6-5|few|NA|TRBJ1-6
CASSEGVSGGDNSPLHF
TGTGCCAGCAGTGAAGGAGTTAGCGGAGGGGATAATTCACCCCTCCACTTT
>TRBV12-3/TRBV12-4|NA|NA|TRBJ1-1
CATTRAEAFF
TGTGCCACCACTAGGGCTGAAGCTTTCTTT
>TRBV20-1|few|NA|TRBJ1-5
CSASEGRRNQPQHF
TGCAGTGCTAGCGAAGGACGACGCAATCAGCCCCAGCATTTT
>TRBV10-3|NA|NA|TRBJ1-4
CASSSTGWANEKLFF
TGTGCCAGCAGCTCAACAGGGTGGGCTAATGAAAAACTGTTTTTT
>TRBV2|NA|NA|TRBJ2-3
CASSHTGWDTQYF
TGTGCCAGCAGCCATACAGGGTGGGATACGCAGTATTTT
>TRBV7-9|NA|NA|TRBJ2-7
CASSEGGVEQYF
TGTGCCAGCAGTGAAGGGGGAGTCGAGCAGTACTTC
>TRBV7-9|few|NA|TRBJ2-7
CASSLVDTTYEQYF
TGTGCCAGCAGCTTGGTAGATACTACCTACGAGCAGTACTTC
>TRBV2|few|TRBD1|TRBJ1-6
CASRDTGEGSNSPLHF
TGTGCCAGCAGAGACACAGGGGAGGGGAGTAATTCACCCCTCCACTTT
>TRBV25-1|once|NA|TRBJ2-3
CAASGGGLTDTQYF
TGTGCCGCGTCAGGGGGAGGCCTCACAGATACGCAGTATTTT
>TRBV6-5|NA|NA|TRBJ1-1
CASSYGQLSTEAFF
TGTGCCAGCAGTTACGGACAGCTCTCCACTGAAGCTTTCTTT
>TRBV9|NA|TRBD2|TRBJ2-7
CASSREGAGVLEQYF
TGTGCCAGCAGCAGAGAAGGAGCGGGAGTATTGGAGCAGTACTTC
>TRBV12-3/TRBV12-4|NA|NA|TRBJ2-7
CASSSGGPGYEQYF
TGTGCCAGCAGTTCCGGGGGGCCGGGCTACGAGCAGTACTTC
>TRBV19|many|NA|TRBJ1-5
CASTDSGARSNQPQHF
TGTGCCAGTACCGATTCCGGGGCAAGGAGCAATCAGCCCCAGCATTTT
>TRBV20-1|NA|NA|TRBJ2-5
CSARFGGSGETQYF
TGCAGTGCTAGATTCGGGGGCAGCGGGGAGACCCAGTACTTC
>TRBV11-3|few|TRBD1|TRBJ1-2
CASSNRGKLANYGYTF
TGTGCCAGCAGCAACAGGGGCAAATTAGCTAACTATGGCTACACCTTC
>TRBV11-2|many|NA|TRBJ1-1
CASSLGRFEAFF
TGTGCCAGCAGCTTAGGTCGATTTGAAGCTTTCTTT
>TRBV7-2|NA|NA|TRBJ1-1
CASSLPVITEAFF
TGTGCCAGCAGCTTACCTGTGATCACTGAAGCTTTCTTT
>TRBV29-1|NA|NA|TRBJ1-3
CSATWTGNTIYF
TGCAGCGCCACGTGGACAGGAAACACCATATATTTT
>TRBV7-2|NA|TRBD2|TRBJ2-2
CASSPHRLAGVTGELFF
TGTGCCAGCAGCCCTCACCGCTTAGCGGGAGTTACCGGGGAGCTGTTTTTT
>TRBV7-8|many|TRBD1|TRBJ1-2
CASSLADRGYGYTF
TGTGCCAGCAGCTTAGCGGACAGGGGATATGGCTACACCTTC
>TRBV7-2|few|NA|TRBJ2-7
CASSQAPSPTYEQYF
TGCGCCAGCAGCCAAGCCCCTTCTCCAACCTACGAGCAGTACTTC
>TRBV6-5|NA|NA|TRBJ1-1
CASSYSIRGTEAFF
TGTGCCAGCAGTTACTCTATTCGCGGGACTGAAGCTTTCTTT
>TRBV12-5|NA|NA|TRBJ2-2
CASGVGGELFF
TGTGCTAGTGGAGTAGGTGGGGAGCTGTTTTTT
>TRBV7-6|NA|NA|TRBJ2-7
CASRPETGATYEQYF
TGTGCCAGCAGACCCGAGACAGGAGCGACCTACGAGCAGTACTTC
>TRBV25-1|NA|NA|TRBJ2-7
CASNPDSRGEYEQYF
TGTGCCAGCAACCCTGATTCCAGGGGAGAATACGAGCAGTACTTC
>TRBV6-1|NA|NA|TRBJ2-2
CASSELGDEELFF
TGTGCCAGCAGTGAACTTGGGGACGAGGAGCTGTTTTTT
>TRBV2|many|NA|TRBJ2-7
CASSVASGYEQYF
TGTGCCAGTTCTGTAGCGAGCGGGTACGAGCAGTACTTC
>TRBV7-2|few|NA|TRBJ2-2
CASSFRGAGNTGELFF
TGTGCCAGCAGCTTTCGGGGCGCGGGAAACACCGGGGAGCTGTTTTTT
>TRBV6-5|few|NA|TRBJ1-2
CASTPGTNYGYTF
TGTGCCAGCACCCCGGGCACTAACTATGGCTACACCTTC
>TRBV19|once|NA|TRBJ1-5
CASSRRQHF
TGTGCCAGTAGTAGGAGACAGCATTTT
>TRBV20-1|many|NA|TRBJ2-5
CSARDLTSSQETQYF
TGCAGTGCTAGGGACCTAACGTCTTCACAAGAGACCCAGTACTTC
>TRBV10-3|NA|NA|TRBJ1-5
CASSYSVRDQPQHF
TGTGCCAGCAGTTACTCCGTTAGGGATCAGCCCCAGCATTTT
>TRBV12-3/TRBV12-4|once|NA|TRBJ1-4
CASSLDGEKPFF
TGTGCCAGCAGTTTGGACGGAGAAAAACCGTTTTTT
>TRBV20-1|NA|NA|TRBJ2-7
CSARDGHSNEEYF
TGCAGTGCTAGAGATGGGCATAGCAACGAGGAGTACTTC
>TRBV7-9|many|NA|TRBJ2-5
CASAQSTPPETQYF
TGTGCCAGCGCTCAGAGTACACCCCCAGAGACCCAGTACTTC
>TRBV2|many|TRBD2|TRBJ2-5
CASSGTGLGAGETQYF
TGTGCCAGCAGTGGAACGGGACTGGGAGCGGGGGAGACCCAGTACTTC
>TRBV6-6|NA|NA|TRBJ1-4
CASSLGGRADEKLFF
TGTGCCAGCAGTCTCGGAGGAAGGGCAGATGAAAAACTGTTTTTT
>TRBV25-1|NA|TRBD1|TRBJ2-7
CASRLSGTGLGEQYF
TGTGCCAGCAGACTTTCCGGGACAGGGTTGGGGGAGCAGTACTTC
>TRBV9|NA|NA|TRBJ2-6
CASSPKTPGAAGANVLTF
TGTGCCAGCAGCCCAAAAACCCCGGGGGCGGCTGGGGCCAACGTCCTGACTTTC
>TRBV15|NA|NA|TRBJ2-2
CATSRDRLRGTGELFF
TGTGCCACCAGCAGAGACCGCCTCAGGGGCACCGGGGAGCTGTTTTTT
>TRBV2|many|TRBD1|TRBJ2-2
CASNDRGTGELFF
TGTGCCAGCAACGACAGGGGCACCGGGGAGCTGTTTTTT
>TRBV2|NA|NA|TRBJ1-5
CASSEGGTGSQPQHF
TGTGCCAGCAGTGAGGGGGGCACAGGCAGTCAGCCCCAGCATTTT
>TRBV9|NA|TRBD1|TRBJ1-5
CASSAQTGGRGNQPQHF
TGTGCCAGCAGCGCCCAGACAGGGGGAAGGGGCAATCAGCCCCAGCATTTT
>TRBV20-1|NA|NA|TRBJ2-7
CSASASARSAYEQYF
TGCAGTGCTAGTGCTAGCGCCCGGTCGGCCTACGAGCAGTACTTC
>TRBV6-5|NA|NA|TRBJ2-7
CASRDKPEQYF
TGTGCCAGCAGGGATAAACCCGAGCAGTACTTC
>TRBV19|NA|TRBD1|TRBJ2-6
CASSRTGGASGANVLTF
TGTGCCAGTAGTAGGACAGGAGGAGCCTCTGGGGCCAACGTCCTGACTTTC
>TRBV15|NA|NA|TRBJ2-7
CATSTLGRGRTPYEQYF
TGTGCCACCAGCACCCTGGGGAGGGGGCGAACACCTTACGAGCAGTACTTC
>TRBV10-2|NA|NA|TRBJ2-7
CASIGVYRYEQYF
TGCGCCAGCATTGGCGTTTATCGGTACGAGCAGTACTTC
>TRBV12-3/TRBV12-4|NA|NA|TRBJ1-2
CASSYSRDGALRNYGYTF
TGTGCCAGCAGTTACTCGCGGGACGGAGCTCTTAGGAACTATGGCTACACCTTC
>TRBV28|NA|NA|TRBJ1-5
CASTRDTPSNQPQHF
TGTGCCAGCACCCGGGACACTCCTAGCAATCAGCCCCAGCATTTT
>TRBV29-1|few|NA|TRBJ2-7
CSVESRQNVNEQYF
TGCAGCGTTGAGAGTAGACAGAATGTAAACGAGCAGTACTTC
>TRBV25-1|NA|TRBD1|TRBJ1-1
CASRGTGRFRTEAFF
TGTGCCAGCAGGGGGACAGGGCGGTTTCGCACTGAAGCTTTCTTT